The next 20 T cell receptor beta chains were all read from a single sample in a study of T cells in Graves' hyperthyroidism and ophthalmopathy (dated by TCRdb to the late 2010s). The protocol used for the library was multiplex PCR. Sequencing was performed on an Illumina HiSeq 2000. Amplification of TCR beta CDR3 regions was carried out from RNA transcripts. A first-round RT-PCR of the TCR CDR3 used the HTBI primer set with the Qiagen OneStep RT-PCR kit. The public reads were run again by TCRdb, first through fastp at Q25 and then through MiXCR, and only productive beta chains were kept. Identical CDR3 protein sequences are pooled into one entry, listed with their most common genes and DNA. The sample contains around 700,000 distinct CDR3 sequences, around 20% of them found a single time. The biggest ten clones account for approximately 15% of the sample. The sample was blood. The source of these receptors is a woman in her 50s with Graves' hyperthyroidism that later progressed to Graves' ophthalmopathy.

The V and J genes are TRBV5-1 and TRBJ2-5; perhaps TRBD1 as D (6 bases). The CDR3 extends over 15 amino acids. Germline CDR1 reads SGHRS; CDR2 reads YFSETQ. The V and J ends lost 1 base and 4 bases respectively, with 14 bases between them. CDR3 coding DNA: TGCGCCAGCAGCTTGAACTTTGGCAGGGGAGAGACCCAGTACTTC. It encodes CASSLNFGRGETQYF.

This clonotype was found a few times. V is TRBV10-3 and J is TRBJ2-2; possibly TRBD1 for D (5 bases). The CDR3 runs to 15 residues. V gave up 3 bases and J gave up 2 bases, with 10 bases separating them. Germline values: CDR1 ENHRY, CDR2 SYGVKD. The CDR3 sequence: CAISDKGINTGELFF. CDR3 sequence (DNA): TGTGCCATCAGTGATAAGGGGATAAACACCGGGGAGCTGTTTTTT.

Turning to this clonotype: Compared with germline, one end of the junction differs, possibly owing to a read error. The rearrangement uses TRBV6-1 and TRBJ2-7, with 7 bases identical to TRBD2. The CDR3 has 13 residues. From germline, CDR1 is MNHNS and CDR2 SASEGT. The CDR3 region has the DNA TGTGTCAGCACCCGGGGGGAACGGGGTGAGCAGTACTTC. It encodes CVSTRGERGEQYF.

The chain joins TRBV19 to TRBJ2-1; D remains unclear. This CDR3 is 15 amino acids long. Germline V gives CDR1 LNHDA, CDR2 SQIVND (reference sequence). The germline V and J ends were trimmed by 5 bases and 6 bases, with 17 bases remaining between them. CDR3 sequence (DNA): TGTGCCAGTAGTCTCGGAGCGAGGCCCTGCAATGAGCAGTTCTTC. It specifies CASSLGARPCNEQFF.

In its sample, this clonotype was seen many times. The chain's CDR3 is CASTEDTYQETQYF. The CDR3 DNA reads as TGTGCCAGCACCGAGGACACCTACCAAGAGACCCAGTACTTC. This rearrangement joins TRBV28 to TRBJ2-5; D might be TRBD1 (5 bases). V was pared by 7 bases and J by 0 bases, with 12 bases between. CDR1 and CDR2 from the germline V gene are MDHEN and SYDVKM. The CDR3 extends over 14 amino acids.

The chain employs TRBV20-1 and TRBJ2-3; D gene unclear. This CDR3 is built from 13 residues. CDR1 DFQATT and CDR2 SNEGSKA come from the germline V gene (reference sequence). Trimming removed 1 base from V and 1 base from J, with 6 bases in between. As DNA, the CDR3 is TGCAGTGCTAGAGCCTCAGGCACAGATACGCAGTATTTT. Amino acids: CSARASGTDTQYF.

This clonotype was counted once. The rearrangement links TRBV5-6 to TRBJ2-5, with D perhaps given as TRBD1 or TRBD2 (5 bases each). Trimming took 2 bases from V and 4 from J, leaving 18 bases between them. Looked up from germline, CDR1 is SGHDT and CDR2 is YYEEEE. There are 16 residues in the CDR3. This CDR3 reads CASSFLGPGPAETQYF. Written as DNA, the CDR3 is TGTGCCAGCAGCTTCCTCGGCCCGGGGCCGGCAGAGACCCAGTACTTC.

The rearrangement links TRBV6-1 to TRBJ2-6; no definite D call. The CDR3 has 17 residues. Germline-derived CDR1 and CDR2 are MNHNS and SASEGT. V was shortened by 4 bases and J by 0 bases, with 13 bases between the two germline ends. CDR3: CASSVRGVGSGANVLTF. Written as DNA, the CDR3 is TGTGCCAGCAGTGTCCGTGGGGTGGGCTCTGGGGCCAACGTCCTGACTTTC.

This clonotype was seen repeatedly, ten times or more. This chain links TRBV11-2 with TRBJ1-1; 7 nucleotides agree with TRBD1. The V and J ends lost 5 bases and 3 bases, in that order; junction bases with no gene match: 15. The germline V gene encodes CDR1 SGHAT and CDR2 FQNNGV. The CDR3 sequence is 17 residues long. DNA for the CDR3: TGTGCCAGCAGCACGCGACAGGGTTTGTTGGCGGACACTGAAGCTTTCTTT. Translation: CASSTRQGLLADTEAFF.

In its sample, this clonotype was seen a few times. In DNA form, the CDR3 reads TGTGCCACCAGCAGCGGCCCCCCGAACACTGAAGCTTTCTTT. Protein product: CATSSGPPNTEAFF. The rearrangement joins TRBV15 to TRBJ1-1, with no clear D. Trimming cost V 3 bases and J 1 base, with 9 bases left between them. Germline V lookup: CDR1 LNHNV, CDR2 YYDKDF (reference sequence). The CDR3 covers 14 residues.

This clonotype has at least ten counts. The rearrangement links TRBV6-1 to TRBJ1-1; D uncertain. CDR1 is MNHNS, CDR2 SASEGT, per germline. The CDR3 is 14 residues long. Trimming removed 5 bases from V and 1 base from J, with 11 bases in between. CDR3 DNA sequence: TGTGCCAGCAGTCCGACACAGACGAACACTGAAGCTTTCTTT. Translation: CASSPTQTNTEAFF.

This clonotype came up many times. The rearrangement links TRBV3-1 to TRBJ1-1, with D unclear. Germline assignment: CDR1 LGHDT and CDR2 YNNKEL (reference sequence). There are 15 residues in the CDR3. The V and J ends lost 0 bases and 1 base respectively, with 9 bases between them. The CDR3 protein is CASSQDLMPNTEAFF. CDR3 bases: TGTGCCAGCAGCCAAGACCTCATGCCGAACACTGAAGCTTTCTTT.

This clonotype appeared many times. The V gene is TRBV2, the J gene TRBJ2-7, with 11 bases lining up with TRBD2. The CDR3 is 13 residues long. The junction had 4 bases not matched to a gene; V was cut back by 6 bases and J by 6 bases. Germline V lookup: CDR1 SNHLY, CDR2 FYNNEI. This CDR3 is CASSEGLAAEQYF. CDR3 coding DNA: TGTGCCAGCAGCGAGGGACTAGCGGCCGAGCAGTACTTC.

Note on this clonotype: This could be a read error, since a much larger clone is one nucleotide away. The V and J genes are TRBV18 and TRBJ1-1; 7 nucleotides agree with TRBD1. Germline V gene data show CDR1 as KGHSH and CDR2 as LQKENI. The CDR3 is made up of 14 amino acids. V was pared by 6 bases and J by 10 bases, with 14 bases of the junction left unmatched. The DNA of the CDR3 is TGTGCCAGCTCGCCTGACAGGGAGTGGTCTGGAGCTTTCTTT. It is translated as CASSPDREWSGAFF.

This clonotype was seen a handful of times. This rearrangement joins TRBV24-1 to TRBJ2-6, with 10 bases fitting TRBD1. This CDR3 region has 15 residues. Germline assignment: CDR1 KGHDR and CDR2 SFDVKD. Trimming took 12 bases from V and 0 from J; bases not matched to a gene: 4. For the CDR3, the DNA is TGTGCCGTCGGGACAGGGGCCTCTGGGGCCAACGTCCTGACTTTC. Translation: CAVGTGASGANVLTF.

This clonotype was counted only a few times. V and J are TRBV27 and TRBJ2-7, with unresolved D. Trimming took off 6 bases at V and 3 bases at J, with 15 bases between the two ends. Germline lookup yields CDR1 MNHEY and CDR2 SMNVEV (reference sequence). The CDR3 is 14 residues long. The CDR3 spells CASSPIGRIYEQYF. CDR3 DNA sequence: TGTGCCAGCAGCCCGATCGGCCGGATCTACGAGCAGTACTTC.

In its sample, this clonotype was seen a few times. Here the CDR3 reads CASSPLGHPNQPQHF. CDR3 in DNA: TGCGCCAGCAGCCCCCTCGGACACCCCAATCAGCCCCAGCATTTT. This chain uses TRBV5-1 with TRBJ1-5, with D perhaps matching TRBD1 (5 bases). CDR3 length equals 15 residues. Trimming shortened V by 4 bases and J by 3 bases, and 14 bases separated the two germline ends. CDR1 SGHRS and CDR2 YFSETQ come from the germline V gene.

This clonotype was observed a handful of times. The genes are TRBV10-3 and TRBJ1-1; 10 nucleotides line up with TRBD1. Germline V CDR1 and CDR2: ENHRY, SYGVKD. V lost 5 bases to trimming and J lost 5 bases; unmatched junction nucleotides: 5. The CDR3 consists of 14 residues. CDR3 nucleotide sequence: TGTGCCATCAGTTGGGGGACAGGGGAGACTGAAGCTTTCTTT. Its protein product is CAISWGTGETEAFF.

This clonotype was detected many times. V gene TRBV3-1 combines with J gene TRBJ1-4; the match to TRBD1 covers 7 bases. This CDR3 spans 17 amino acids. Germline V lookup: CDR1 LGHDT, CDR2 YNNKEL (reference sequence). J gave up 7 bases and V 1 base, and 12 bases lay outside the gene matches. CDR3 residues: CASSQGLGGTAGEKLFF. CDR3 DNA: TGTGCCAGCAGCCAAGGCCTAGGCGGGACAGCCGGTGAAAAACTGTTTTTT.

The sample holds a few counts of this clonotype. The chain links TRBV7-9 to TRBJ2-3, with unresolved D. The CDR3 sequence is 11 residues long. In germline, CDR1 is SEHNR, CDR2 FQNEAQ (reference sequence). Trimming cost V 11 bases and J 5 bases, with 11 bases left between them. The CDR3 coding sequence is TGTGCCCTTGGATCCGTAGATACGCAGTATTTT. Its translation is CALGSVDTQYF.